This T cell receptor beta chain was captured in a study of blood T cell repertoires in COVID-19. Study-level information: Acute and convalescent COVID-19 specimens originated in the United States, Italy and Spain. PBMCs, B-cell-depleted T cells, or T cells were the source of the cDNA or gDNA that made up the material.

Assay used: immunoSEQ multiplex PCR; TCRdb lists only in-frame clones, some missing. The sample has around 300,000 clones, 65% to 90% seen once. This CDR3 is built from 15 residues. Germline V gene lookup returns CDR1 SGHRS and CDR2 YFSETQ. Trimming left V 3 bases short and J 1 base short, with 13 bases between. The sequenced sample consisted of peripheral blood. The chain employs TRBV5-1 and TRBJ1-1, with D maybe TRBD1 (5 bases). This sequence was found in a human donor in a cohort sampled during active COVID-19. The DNA of the CDR3 is TGCGCCAGCAGCTCAGCCTACGGGGGGAACACTGAAGCTTTCTTT. Amino acid sequence: CASSSAYGGNTEAFF.